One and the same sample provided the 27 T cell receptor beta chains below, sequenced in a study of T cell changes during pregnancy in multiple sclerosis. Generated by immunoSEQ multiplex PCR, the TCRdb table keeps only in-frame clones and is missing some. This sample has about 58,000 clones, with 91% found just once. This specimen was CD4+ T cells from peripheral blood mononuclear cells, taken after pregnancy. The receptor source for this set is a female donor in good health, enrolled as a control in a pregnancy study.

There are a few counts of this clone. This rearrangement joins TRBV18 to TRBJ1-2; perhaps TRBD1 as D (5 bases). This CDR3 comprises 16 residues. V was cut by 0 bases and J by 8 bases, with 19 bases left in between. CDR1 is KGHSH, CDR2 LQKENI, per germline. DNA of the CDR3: TGTGCCAGCTCACCACCCTCGACAGTCCCTGTACGGGGCTACACCTTC. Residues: CASSPPSTVPVRGYTF. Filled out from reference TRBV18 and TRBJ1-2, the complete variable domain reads NAGVMQNPRHLVRRRGQEARLRCSPMKGHSHVYWYRQLPEEGLKFMVYLQKENIIDESGMPKERFSAEFPKEGPSILRIQQVVRGDSAAYFCASSPPSTVPVRGYTFGSGTRLTVV.

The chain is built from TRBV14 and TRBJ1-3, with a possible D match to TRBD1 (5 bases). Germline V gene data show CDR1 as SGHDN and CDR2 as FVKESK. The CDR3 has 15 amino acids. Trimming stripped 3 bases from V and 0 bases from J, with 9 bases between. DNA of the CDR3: TGTGCCAGCAGCCAGGGCAGGGTCTCTGGAAACACCATATATTTT. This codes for CASSQGRVSGNTIYF.

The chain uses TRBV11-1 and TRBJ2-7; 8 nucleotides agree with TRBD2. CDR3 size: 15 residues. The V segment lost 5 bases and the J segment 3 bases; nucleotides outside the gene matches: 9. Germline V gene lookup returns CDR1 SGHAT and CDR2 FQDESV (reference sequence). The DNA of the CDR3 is TGTGCCAGCAGCGCGGCAGGGACTAGTGGCTACGAGCAGTACTTC. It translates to CASSAAGTSGYEQYF.

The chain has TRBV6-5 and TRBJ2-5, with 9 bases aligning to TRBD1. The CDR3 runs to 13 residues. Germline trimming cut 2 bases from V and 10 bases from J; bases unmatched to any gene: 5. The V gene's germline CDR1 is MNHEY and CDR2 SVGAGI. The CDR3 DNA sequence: TGTGCCAGCAGTTACCACAGGACAGGGGACCAGTACTTC. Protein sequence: CASSYHRTGDQYF.

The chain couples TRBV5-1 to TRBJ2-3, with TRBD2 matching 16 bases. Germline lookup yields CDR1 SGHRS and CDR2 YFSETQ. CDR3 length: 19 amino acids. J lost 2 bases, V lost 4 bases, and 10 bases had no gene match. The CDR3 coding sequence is TGCGCCAGCAGCCCGGGACTAGCGGGGGGGCTTGGGATCACAGATACGCAGTATTTT. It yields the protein CASSPGLAGGLGITDTQYF.

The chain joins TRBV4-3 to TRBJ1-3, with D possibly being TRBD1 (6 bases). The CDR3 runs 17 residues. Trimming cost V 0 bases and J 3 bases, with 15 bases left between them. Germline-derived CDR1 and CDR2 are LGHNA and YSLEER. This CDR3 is CASSQDAQPGVGNTIYF. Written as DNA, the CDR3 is TGCGCCAGCAGCCAAGACGCCCAGCCAGGGGTTGGAAACACCATATATTTT.

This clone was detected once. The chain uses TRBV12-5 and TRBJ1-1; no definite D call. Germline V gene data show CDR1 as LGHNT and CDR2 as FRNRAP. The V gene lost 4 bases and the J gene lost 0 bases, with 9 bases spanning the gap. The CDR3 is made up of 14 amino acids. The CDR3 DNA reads TGTGCTAGTGGTTCGCAGGCGCTGAACACTGAAGCTTTCTTT. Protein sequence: CASGSQALNTEAFF.

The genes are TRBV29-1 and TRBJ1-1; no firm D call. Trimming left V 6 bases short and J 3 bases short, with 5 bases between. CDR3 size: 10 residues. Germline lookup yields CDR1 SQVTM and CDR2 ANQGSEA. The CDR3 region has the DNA TGCAGCGTGAGGCACACTGAAGCTTTCTTT. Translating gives CSVRHTEAFF.

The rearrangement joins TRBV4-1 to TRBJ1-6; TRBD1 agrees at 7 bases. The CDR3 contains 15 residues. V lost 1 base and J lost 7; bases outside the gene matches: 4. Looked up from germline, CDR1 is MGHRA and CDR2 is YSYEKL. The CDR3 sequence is CASSQGQGYNSPLHF. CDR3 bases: TGCGCCAGCAGCCAAGGACAGGGCTACAATTCACCCCTCCACTTT.

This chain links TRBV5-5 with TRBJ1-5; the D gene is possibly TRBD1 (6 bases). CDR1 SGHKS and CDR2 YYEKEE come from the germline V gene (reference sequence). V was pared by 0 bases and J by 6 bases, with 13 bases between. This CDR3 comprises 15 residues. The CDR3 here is CASSLARGEGQPQHF. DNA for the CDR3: TGTGCCAGCAGCTTGGCCAGGGGAGAGGGTCAGCCCCAGCATTTT. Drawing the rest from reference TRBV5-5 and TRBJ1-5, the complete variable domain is DAGVTQSPTHLIKTRGQQVTLRCSPISGHKSVSWYQQVLGQGPQFIFQYYEKEERGRGNFPDRFSARQFPNYSSELNVNALLLGDSALYLCASSLARGEGQPQHFGDGTRLSIL.

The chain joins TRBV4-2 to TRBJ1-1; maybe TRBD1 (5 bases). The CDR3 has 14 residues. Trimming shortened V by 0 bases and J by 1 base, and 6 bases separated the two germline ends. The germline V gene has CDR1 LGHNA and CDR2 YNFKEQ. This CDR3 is CASSQETGNTEAFF. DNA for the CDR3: TGTGCCAGCAGCCAAGAAACAGGGAACACTGAAGCTTTCTTT.

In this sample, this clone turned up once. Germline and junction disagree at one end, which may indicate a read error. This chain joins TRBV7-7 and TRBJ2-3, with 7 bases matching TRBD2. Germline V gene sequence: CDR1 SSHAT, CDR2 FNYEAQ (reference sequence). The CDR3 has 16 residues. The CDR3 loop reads CASSLGLGGATDTQYF. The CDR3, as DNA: TGTGCTAGCAGCTTAGGACTAGGAGGGGCCACAGATACGCAGTATTTT.

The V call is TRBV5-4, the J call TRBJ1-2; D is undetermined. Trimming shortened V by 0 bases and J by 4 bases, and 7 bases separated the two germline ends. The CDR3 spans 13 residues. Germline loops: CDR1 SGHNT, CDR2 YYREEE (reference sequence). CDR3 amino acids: CASSLGGSYGYTF. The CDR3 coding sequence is TGTGCCAGCAGCTTGGGAGGCAGCTATGGCTACACCTTC.

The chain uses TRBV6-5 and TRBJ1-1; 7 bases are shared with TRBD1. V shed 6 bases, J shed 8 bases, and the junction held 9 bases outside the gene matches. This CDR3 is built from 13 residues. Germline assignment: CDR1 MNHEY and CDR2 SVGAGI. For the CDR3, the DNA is TGTGCCAGCAGCAAACACACGACAGGGGAAGCTTTCTTT. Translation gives CASSKHTTGEAFF.

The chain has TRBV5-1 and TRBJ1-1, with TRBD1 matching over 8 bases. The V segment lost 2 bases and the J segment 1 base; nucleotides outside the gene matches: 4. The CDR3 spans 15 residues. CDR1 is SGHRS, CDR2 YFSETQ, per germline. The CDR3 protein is CASSLGDRSNTEAFF. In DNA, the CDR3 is TGCGCCAGCAGCTTAGGGGACAGGTCGAACACTGAAGCTTTCTTT.

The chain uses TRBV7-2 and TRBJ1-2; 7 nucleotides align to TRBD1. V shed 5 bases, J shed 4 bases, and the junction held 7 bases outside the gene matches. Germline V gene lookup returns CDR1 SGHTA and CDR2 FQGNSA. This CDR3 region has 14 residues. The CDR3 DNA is TGTGCCAGCAGCCGACAGGGAGATTTCTATGGCTACACCTTC. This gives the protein CASSRQGDFYGYTF.

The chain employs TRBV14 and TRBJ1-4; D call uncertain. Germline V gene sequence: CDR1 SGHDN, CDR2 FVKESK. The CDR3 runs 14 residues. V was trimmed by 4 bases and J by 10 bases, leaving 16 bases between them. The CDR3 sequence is CASSPGRTYGKLFF. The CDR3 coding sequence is TGTGCCAGCAGCCCGGGGAGGACGTATGGAAAACTGTTTTTT.

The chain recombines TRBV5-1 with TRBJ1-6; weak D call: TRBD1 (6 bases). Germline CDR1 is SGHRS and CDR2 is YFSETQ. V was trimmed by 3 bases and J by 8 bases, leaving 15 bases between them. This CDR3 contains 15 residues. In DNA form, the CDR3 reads TGCGCCAGCAGCTCCCCCCAGGGGTTGGATTCACCCCTCCACTTT. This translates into CASSSPQGLDSPLHF.

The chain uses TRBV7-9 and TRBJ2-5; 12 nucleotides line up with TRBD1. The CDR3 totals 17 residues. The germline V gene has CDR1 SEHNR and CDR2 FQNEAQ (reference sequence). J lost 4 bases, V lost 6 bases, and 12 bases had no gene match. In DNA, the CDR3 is TGTGCCAGCAGTAAATGGGGGGGACAGGGGGCTCCAGAGACCCAGTACTTC. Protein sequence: CASSKWGGQGAPETQYF.

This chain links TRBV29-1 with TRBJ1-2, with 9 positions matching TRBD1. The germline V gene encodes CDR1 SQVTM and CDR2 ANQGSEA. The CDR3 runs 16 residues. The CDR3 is CSAGKDDRTGVYGYTF. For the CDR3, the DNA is TGCAGTGCGGGAAAAGACGATCGGACAGGGGTCTATGGCTACACCTTC.

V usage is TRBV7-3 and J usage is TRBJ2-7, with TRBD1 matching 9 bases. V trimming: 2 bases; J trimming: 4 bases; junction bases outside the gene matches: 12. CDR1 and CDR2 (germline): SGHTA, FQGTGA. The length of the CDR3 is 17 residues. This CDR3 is CASSLAPAGTGRYEQYF. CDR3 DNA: TGTGCCAGCAGCTTAGCCCCCGCCGGGACAGGGAGGTACGAGCAGTACTTC.

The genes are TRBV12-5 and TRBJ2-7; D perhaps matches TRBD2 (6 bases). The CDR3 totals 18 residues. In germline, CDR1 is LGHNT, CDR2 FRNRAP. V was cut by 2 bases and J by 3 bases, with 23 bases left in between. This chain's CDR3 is CASGLNPLGLQPGYEQYF. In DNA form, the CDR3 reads TGTGCTAGTGGTTTGAACCCTCTGGGACTCCAACCGGGCTACGAGCAGTACTTC.

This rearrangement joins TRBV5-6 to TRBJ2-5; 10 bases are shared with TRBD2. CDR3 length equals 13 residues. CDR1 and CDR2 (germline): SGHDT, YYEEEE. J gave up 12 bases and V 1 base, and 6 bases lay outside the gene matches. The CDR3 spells CASSLSSSGGKYF. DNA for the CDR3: TGTGCCAGCAGCTTGTCGAGTAGCGGGGGGAAGTACTTC.

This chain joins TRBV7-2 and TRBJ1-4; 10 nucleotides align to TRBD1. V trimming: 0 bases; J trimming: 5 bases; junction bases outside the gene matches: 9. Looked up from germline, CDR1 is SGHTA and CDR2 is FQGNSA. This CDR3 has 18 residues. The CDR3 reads CASSLAWSDRGRNEKLFF. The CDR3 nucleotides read TGTGCCAGCAGCTTAGCATGGAGTGACAGGGGGCGAAATGAAAAACTGTTTTTT.

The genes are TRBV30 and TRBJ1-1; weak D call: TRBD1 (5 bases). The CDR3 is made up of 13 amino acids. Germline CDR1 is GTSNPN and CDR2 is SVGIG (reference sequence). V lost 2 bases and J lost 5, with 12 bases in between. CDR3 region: CAWSSNRGTEAFF. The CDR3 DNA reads TGTGCCTGGAGTTCGAACCGGGGGACTGAAGCTTTCTTT.

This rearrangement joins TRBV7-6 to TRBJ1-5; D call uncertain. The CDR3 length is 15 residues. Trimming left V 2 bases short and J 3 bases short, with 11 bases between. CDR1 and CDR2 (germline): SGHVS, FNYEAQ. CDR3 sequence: CASSLNSGTNQPQHF. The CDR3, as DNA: TGTGCCAGCAGCTTAAACAGCGGAACCAATCAGCCCCAGCATTTT.

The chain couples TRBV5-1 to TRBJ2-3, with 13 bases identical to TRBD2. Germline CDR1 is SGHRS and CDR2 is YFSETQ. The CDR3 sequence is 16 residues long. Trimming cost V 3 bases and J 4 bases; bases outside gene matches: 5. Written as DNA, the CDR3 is TGCGCCAGCAGCTCGTGGACTAGCGGGGGTTCAGATACGCAGTATTTT. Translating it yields CASSSWTSGGSDTQYF.